The source of this T cell receptor (beta chain) is a study of human T cells and chemical hapten exposure. Study details: The scalp of each patient received a weekly diphenylcyclopropenone dose for the full roughly 23-week study. Upper back patch tests used 0.01% DPC, scored after 6 days.

Germline CDR1 and CDR2: MGHRA and YSYEKL. Trimming took 2 bases from V and 4 from J, leaving 20 bases between them. The CDR3 has 18 residues. Time point meaning: pre-sensitization, week 0. Documented treatment: therapeutic diphenylcyclopropenone sensitization with weekly scalp DPC. Researchers sampled blood before each patch test went on. Non-pregnant alopecia patients aged 18 to 70, suitable for DPC therapy. TCRdb recomputed calls from the RACE reads with MiXCR, one row per CDR3 protein. Among a few hundred thousand distinct CDR3 sequences, roughly 7.4% were seen once, and the ten largest hold 1.2%. The receptor comes from a young man with alopecia areata. Some clones in this sample may be carry-over from other donors' samples. The sample in question was whole blood, obtained in connection with sensitization to the hapten diphenylcyclopropenone (DPC). This chain uses TRBV4-1 with TRBJ2-2; D may match TRBD1 or TRBD2 (5 bases each). As DNA, the CDR3 is TGCGCCAGCAGCCAATCCCCCCGGGCTTCGGGGACCACCGGGGAGCTGTTTTTT. Translated: CASSQSPRASGTTGELFF.